This T cell receptor (beta chain) derives from a study of tumor and adjacent non-tumor tissue in lung cancer. Across the whole study: Patients comprised 12 adenocarcinoma, a couple of squamous cell carcinoma and 1 small cell lung cancer. Stage I to III disease affected about ten men and several women aged roughly 31 to 85.

The template was RNA from unsorted bulk tissue. Three rounds of nested PCR, following a modified ARM-PCR protocol, produced the TCRbeta library. In TCRdb, the multiplex PCR reads were re-called with MiXCR into one record per CDR3 protein. This sample yields about 120,000 distinct CDR3 sequences, of which 55% to 75% are seen a single time; more than 10% belongs to the top ten. Germline CDR1 reads DFQATT; CDR2 reads SNEGSKA (reference sequence). V gave up 5 bases and J gave up 5 bases, with 15 bases separating them. The CDR3 runs to 13 residues. The origin of this receptor is a man aged 25 to 40 with non-small cell lung cancer. The chain employs TRBV20-1 and TRBJ2-5; D not resolved. The sequencing input was lung tumor tissue. The CDR3, as DNA: TGCAGTGCTGTGTCTCACTCGCTGGAGACCCAGTACTTC. Its translation is CSAVSHSLETQYF.